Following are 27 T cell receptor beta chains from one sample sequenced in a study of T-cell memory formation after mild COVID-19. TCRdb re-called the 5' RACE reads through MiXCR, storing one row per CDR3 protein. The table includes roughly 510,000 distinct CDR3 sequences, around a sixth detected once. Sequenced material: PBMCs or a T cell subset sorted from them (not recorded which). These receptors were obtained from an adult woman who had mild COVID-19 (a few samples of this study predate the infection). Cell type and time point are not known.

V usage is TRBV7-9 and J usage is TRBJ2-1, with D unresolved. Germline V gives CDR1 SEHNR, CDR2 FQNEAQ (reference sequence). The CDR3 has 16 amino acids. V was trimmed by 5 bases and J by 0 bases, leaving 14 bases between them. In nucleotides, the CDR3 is TGTGCCAGCAGCCAACCGCAGGAGTCCTCCTACAATGAGCAGTTCTTC. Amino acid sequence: CASSQPQESSYNEQFF.

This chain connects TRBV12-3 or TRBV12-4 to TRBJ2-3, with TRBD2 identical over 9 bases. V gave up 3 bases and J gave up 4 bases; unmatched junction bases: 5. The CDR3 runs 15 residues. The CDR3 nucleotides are TGTGCCAGCAGTTTGGCGGGGGGGGTATCAGATACGCAGTATTTT. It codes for CASSLAGGVSDTQYF.

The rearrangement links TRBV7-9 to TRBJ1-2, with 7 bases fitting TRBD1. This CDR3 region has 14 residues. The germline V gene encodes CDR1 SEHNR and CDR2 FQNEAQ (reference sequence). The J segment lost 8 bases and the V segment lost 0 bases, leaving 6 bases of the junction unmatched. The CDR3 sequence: CASSLALTGEGYTF. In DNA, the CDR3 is TGTGCCAGCAGCTTAGCCCTCACAGGGGAGGGCTACACCTTC. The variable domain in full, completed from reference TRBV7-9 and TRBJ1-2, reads DTGVSQNPRHKITKRGQNVTFRCDPISEHNRLYWYRQTLGQGPEFLTYFQNEAQLEKSRLLSDRFSAERPKGSFSTLEIQRTEQGDSAMYLCASSLALTGEGYTFGSGTRLTVV.

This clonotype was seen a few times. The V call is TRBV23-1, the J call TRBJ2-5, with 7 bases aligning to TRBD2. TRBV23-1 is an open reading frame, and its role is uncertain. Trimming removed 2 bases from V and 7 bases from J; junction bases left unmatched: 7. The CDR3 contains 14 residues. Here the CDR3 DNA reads TGCGCCAGCAGTCAAGGCGCGGGAGTGGTGACCCAGTACTTC. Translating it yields CASSQGAGVVTQYF.

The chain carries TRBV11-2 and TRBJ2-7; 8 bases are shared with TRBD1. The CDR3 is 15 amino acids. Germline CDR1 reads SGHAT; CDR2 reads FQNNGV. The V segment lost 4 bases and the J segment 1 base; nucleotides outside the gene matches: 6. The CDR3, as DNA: TGTGCCAGCAGCTCCCGACAGGGGAGGTCCTACGAGCAGTACTTC. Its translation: CASSSRQGRSYEQYF.

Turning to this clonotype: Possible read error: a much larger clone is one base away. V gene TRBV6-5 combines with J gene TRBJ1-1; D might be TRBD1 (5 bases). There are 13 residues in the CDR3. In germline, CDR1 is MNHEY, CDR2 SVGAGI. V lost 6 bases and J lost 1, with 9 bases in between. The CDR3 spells CASSDTGNTEAFF. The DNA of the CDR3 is TGTGCCAGCAGCGATACAGGGAACACTGAAGCTTTCTTT.

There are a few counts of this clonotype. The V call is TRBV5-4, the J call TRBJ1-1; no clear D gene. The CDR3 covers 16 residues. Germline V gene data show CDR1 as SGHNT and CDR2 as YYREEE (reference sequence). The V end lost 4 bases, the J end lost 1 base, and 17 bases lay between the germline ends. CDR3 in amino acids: CASSPFLGSGNTEAFF. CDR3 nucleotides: TGTGCCAGCAGCCCGTTTTTAGGGTCGGGGAACACTGAAGCTTTCTTT.

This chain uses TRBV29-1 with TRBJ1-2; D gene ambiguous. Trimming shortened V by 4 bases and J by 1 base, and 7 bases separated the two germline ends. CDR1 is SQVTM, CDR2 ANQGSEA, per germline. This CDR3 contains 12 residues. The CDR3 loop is CSVVGNNYGYTF. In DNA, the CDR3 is TGCAGCGTTGTGGGCAATAACTATGGCTACACCTTC.

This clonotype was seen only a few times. The CDR3 sequence: CASSLAPDNSPLHF. CDR3 DNA: TGTGCCAGCAGCTTAGCTCCCGATAATTCACCCCTCCACTTT. This sequence joins TRBV7-9 and TRBJ1-6, with D unclear. The CDR3 has 14 amino acids. Germline-derived CDR1 and CDR2 are SEHNR and FQNEAQ (reference sequence). The germline V and J ends were trimmed by 0 bases and 5 bases, with 5 bases remaining between them.

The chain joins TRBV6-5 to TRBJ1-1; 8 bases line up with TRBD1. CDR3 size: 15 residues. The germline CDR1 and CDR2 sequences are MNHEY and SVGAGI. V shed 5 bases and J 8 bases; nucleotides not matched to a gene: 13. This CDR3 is CASSRSGQGTYEAFF. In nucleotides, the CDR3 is TGTGCCAGCAGTCGATCAGGACAGGGCACTTACGAAGCTTTCTTT.

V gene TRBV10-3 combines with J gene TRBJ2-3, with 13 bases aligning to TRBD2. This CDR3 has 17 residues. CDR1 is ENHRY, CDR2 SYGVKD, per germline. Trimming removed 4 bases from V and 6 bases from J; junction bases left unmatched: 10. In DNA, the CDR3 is TGTGCCATCAGTGGGCCCCAACTAGCGGGGGGGCACGATACGCAGTATTTT. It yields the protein CAISGPQLAGGHDTQYF.

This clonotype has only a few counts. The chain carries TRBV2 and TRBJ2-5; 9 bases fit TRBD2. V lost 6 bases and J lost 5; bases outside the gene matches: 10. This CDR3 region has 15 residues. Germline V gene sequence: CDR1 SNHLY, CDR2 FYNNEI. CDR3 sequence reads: CASSPNLAGQETQYF. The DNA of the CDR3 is TGTGCCAGCAGCCCCAACCTAGCGGGGCAGGAGACCCAGTACTTC.

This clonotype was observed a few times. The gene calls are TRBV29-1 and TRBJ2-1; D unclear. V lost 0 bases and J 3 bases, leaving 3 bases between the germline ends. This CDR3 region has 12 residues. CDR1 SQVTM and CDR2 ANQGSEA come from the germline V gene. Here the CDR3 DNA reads TGCAGCGTTGAAGAGAACTACAATGAGCAGTTCTTC. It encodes CSVEENYNEQFF.

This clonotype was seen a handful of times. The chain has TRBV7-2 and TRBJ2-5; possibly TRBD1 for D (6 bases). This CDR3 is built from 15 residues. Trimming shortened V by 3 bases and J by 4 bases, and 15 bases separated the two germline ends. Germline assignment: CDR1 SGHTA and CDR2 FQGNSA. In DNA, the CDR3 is TGTGCCAGCAGCTTTAGGGACACTTTGGCAGAGACCCAGTACTTC. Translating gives CASSFRDTLAETQYF.

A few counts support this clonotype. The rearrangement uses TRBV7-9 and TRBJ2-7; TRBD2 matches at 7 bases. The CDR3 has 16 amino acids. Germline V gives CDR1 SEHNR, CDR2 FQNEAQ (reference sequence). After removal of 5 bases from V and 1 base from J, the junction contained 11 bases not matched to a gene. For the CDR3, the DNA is TGTGCCAGCAGCCCCCGAATAACGGGAGGATCCTACGAGCAGTACTTC. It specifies CASSPRITGGSYEQYF.

The CDR3 region has the DNA TGTGCCAGCAGCTTAAGAGGATCCTCTACGCCGGCCTACGAGCAGTACTTC. Its translation is CASSLRGSSTPAYEQYF. This sequence joins TRBV11-3 and TRBJ2-7; D is unclear. The CDR3 covers 17 residues. Germline CDR1 SGHNT, CDR2 YENEEA. Trimming stripped 2 bases from V and 2 bases from J, with 19 bases between.

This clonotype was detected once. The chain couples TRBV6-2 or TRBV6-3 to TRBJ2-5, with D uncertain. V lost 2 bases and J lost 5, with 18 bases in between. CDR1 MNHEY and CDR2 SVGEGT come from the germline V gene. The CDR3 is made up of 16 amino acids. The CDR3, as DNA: TGTGCCAGCAGTTACCCTTTCGGCCTCTTGGAGGAGACCCAGTACTTC. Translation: CASSYPFGLLEETQYF.

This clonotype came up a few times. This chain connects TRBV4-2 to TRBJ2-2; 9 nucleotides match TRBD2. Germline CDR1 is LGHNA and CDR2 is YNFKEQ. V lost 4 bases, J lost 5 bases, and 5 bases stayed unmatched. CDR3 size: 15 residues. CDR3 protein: CASSLIAGDTGELFF. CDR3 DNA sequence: TGTGCCAGCAGCCTCATAGCGGGAGATACCGGGGAGCTGTTTTTT.

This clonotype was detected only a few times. This CDR3 is CASSRTGLKEQYF. As DNA, the CDR3 is TGTGCCAGCAGCCGGACAGGGCTTAAAGAGCAGTACTTC. J is TRBJ2-7 and V is TRBV5-4; 8 nucleotides agree with TRBD1. The CDR3 consists of 13 residues. J was trimmed by 7 bases and V by 4 bases; bases with no gene match: 7. CDR1 and CDR2 from the germline V gene are SGHNT and YYREEE (reference sequence).

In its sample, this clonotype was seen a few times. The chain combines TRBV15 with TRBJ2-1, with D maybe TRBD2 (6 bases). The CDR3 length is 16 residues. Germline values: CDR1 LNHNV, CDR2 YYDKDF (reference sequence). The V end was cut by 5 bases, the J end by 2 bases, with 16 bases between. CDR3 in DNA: TGTGCCACCAGCCCGCTAGGCGGCGGGACCTACAATGAGCAGTTCTTC. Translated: CATSPLGGGTYNEQFF.

The DNA for the CDR3 is TGCAGTGCTAGGCTTGAGGGGGGAGTAGGCTATGGCTACACCTTC. Protein product: CSARLEGGVGYGYTF. The chain has TRBV20-1 and TRBJ1-2, with D possibly matching TRBD1 (6 bases). V lost 3 bases to trimming and J lost 4 bases, with 18 bases between them. Germline V gene lookup returns CDR1 DFQATT and CDR2 SNEGSKA (reference sequence). This CDR3 region has 15 residues.

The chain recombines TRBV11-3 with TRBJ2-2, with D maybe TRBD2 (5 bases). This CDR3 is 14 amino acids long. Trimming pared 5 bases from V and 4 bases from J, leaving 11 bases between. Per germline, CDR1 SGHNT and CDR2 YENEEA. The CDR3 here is CASSPRTLTGELFF. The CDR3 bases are TGTGCCAGCAGCCCCCGGACTCTCACCGGGGAGCTGTTTTTT. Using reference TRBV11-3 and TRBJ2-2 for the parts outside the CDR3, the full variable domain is EAGVVQSPRYKIIEKKQPVAFWCNPISGHNTLYWYLQNLGQGPELLIRYENEEAVDDSQLPKDRFSAERLKGVDSTLKIQPAELGDSAVYLCASSPRTLTGELFFGEGSRLTVL.

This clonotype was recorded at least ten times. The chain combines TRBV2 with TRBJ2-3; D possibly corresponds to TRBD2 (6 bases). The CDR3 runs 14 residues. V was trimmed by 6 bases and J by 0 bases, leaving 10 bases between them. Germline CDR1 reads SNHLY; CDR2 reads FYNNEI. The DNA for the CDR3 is TGTGCCAGCAGGGACTACCCAAGCACAGATACGCAGTATTTT. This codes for CASRDYPSTDTQYF. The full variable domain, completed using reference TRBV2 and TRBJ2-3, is EPEVTQTPSHQVTQMGQEVILRCVPISNHLYFYWYRQILGQKVEFLVSFYNNEISEKSEIFDDQFSVERPDGSNFTLKIRSTKLEDSAMYFCASRDYPSTDTQYFGPGTRLTVL.

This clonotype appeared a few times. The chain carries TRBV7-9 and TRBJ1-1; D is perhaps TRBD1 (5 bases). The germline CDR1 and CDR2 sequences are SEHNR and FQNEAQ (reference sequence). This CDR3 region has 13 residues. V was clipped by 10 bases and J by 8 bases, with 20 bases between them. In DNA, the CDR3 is TGTGCCATCCATCCTTCAGGGTTGCCGGAAGCTTTCTTT. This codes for CAIHPSGLPEAFF.

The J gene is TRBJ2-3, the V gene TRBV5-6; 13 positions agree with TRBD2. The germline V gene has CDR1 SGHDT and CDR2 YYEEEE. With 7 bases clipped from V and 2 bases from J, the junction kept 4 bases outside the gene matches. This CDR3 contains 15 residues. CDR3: CASRGLAGDTDTQYF. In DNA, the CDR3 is TGTGCCAGCCGAGGACTAGCGGGGGACACAGATACGCAGTATTTT.

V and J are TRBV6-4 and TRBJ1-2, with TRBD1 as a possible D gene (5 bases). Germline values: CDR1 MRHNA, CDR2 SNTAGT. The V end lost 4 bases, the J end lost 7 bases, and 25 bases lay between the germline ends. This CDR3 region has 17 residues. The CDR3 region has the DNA TGTGCCAGCAGTGTACAAGCAACGACAGAAGGACCTGGTGGCTACACCTTC. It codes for CASSVQATTEGPGGYTF.

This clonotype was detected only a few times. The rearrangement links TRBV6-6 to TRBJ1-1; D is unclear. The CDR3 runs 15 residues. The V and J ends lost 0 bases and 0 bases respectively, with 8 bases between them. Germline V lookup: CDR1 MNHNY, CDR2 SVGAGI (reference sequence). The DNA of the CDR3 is TGTGCCAGCAGTTACTCATTTCAGTTGAACACTGAAGCTTTCTTT. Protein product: CASSYSFQLNTEAFF.